This T cell receptor beta chain appears in the sequencing data of a study of T cell responses to AZD1222 COVID-19 vaccine. Turning to this clone: Its antigen is undetermined.

Germline loops: CDR1 SGHAT, CDR2 FQNNGV. The CDR3 sequence is 15 residues long. With 3 bases removed from V and 3 bases from J, the gap between germline ends came to 14 bases. TCRdb keeps only in-frame clones here, not all; method: immunoSEQ multiplex PCR. The top ten hold around 3.2% of the sample, which has 99,000 or so clones, about 85% seen once. Findings and limits, study-wide: Among vaccine-associated CD4 TCRs, coverage spanned spike, with dominance at 160-218 and 743-854.

The source material was peripheral blood, sampled on day 0 of AZD1222 vaccination. The chain employs TRBV11-2 and TRBJ1-2; no clear D gene. The receptor's source is an adult in good health. This CDR3 reads CASSFDRKRDYGYTF. The CDR3 bases are TGTGCCAGCAGCTTCGACCGCAAAAGGGACTATGGCTACACCTTC.